This TCR beta chain was sequenced during a study of post-analysis software for immune sequencing data. General study findings and limits: Roughly 5 TRBV segments, TRBV5-6, TRBV5-1 and TRBV20-1 among them, were found more frequent in patients than controls.

The TCR beta cDNA libraries contained unique molecular identifiers. Input of roughly 0.85 to 11 million T cells yielded around 500,000 cDNA molecules. TCRdb called the PCR reads again in MiXCR, with one record for every CDR3 protein. The repertoire has under 900,000 distinct CDR3 sequences, roughly 50% of them found once; the top ten carry approximately 4.5%. Trimming at V came to 6 bases and at J to 4 bases, leaving 10 bases not matched to a gene. The CDR3 has 15 amino acids. From germline, CDR1 is SQVTM and CDR2 ANQGSEA. As for this clonotype: The antigen is not known.

This sequence originates from a girl aged 10 to 17 with multiple sclerosis. The sequenced sample consisted of blood. The chain couples TRBV29-1 to TRBJ2-3; 10 nucleotides line up with TRBD1. The CDR3, as DNA: TGCAGCGTGTCTAGGACAGGGGGGGTCGCAGATACGCAGTATTTT. Translating gives CSVSRTGGVADTQYF.